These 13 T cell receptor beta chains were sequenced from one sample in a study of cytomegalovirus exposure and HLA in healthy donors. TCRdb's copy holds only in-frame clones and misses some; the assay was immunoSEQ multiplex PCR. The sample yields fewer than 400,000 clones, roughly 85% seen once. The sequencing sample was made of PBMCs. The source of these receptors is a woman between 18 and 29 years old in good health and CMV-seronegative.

The CDR3 region is CASRAPPGETQYF. In DNA, the CDR3 is TGTGCCAGCAGGGCCCCCCCGGGGGAGACCCAGTACTTC. The chain employs TRBV6-1 and TRBJ2-5; TRBD2 is a possible D gene (5 bases). V was shortened by 6 bases and J by 5 bases, with 13 bases between the two germline ends. The CDR3 is 13 amino acids. Germline assignment: CDR1 MNHNS and CDR2 SASEGT.

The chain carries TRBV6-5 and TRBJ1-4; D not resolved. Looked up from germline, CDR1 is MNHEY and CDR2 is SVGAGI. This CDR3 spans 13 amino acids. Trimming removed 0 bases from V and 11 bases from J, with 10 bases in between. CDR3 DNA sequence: TGTGCCAGCAGTTACTCGCCCGGGTATAAACTGTTTTTT. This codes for CASSYSPGYKLFF.

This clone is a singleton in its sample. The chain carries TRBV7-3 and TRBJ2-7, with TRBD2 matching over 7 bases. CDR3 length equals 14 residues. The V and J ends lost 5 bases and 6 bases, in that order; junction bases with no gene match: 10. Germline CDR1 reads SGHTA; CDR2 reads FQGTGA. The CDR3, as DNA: TGTGCCAGCAGCGGATCACGACTAGCAGGCGAGCAGTACTTC. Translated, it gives CASSGSRLAGEQYF.

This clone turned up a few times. The CDR3 DNA is TGTGCCAGCTCACCGGCCGAGGGAGATAATGAAAAACTGTTTTTT. It encodes CASSPAEGDNEKLFF. The genes are TRBV18 and TRBJ1-4; no reliable D call. With 3 bases removed from V and 4 bases from J, the gap between germline ends came to 12 bases. CDR3 length: 15 amino acids. Germline CDR1 KGHSH, CDR2 LQKENI.

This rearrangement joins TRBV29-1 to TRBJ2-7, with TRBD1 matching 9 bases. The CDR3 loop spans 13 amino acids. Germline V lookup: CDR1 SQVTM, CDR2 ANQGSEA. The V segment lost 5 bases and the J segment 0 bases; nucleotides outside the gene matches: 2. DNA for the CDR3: TGCAGCGTTCGACAGGGGGGCTCCTACGAGCAGTACTTC. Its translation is CSVRQGGSYEQYF.

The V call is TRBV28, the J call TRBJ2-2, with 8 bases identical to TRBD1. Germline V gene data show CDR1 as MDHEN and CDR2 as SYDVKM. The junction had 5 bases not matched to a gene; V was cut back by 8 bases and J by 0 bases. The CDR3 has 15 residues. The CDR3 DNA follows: TGTGCCAGCGGGTCGGGACAGGCGAACACCGGGGAGCTGTTTTTT. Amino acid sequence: CASGSGQANTGELFF.

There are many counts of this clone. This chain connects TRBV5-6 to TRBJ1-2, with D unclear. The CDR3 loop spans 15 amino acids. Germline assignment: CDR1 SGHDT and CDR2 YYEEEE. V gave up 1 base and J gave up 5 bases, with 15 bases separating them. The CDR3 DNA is TGTGCCAGCAGCTTGCCCCAGGCCCCAGGATATGGCTACACCTTC. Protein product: CASSLPQAPGYGYTF.

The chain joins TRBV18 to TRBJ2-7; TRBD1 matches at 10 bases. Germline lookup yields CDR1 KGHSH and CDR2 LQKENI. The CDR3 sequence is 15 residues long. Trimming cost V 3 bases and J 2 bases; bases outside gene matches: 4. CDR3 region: CASSPGDRGPYEQYF. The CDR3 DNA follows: TGTGCCAGCTCACCGGGGGACAGGGGCCCCTACGAGCAGTACTTC.

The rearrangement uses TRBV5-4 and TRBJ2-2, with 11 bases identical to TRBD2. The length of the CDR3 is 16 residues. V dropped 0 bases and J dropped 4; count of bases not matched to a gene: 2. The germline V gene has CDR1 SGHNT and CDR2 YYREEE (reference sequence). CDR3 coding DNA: TGTGCCAGCAGCTTGGTCGGACTAGCGGGCACCGGGGAGCTGTTTTTT. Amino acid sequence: CASSLVGLAGTGELFF.

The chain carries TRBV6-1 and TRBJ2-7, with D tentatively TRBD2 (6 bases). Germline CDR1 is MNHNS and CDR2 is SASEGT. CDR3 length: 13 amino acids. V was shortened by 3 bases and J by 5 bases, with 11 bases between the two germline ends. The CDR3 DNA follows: TGTGCCAGCAGTGAGGCGGGCGGGAACGAGCAGTACTTC. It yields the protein CASSEAGGNEQYF.

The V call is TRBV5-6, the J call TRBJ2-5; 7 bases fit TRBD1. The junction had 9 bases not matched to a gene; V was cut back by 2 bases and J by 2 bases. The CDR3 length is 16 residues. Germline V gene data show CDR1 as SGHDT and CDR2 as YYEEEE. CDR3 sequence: CASSLRPGDRQETQYF. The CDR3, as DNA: TGTGCCAGCAGCTTACGGCCCGGGGACAGACAAGAGACCCAGTACTTC.

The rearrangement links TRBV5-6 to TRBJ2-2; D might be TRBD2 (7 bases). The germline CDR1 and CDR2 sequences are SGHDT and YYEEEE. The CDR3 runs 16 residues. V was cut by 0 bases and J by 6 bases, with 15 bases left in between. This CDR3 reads CASSLGAGQQSGELFF. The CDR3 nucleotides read TGTGCCAGCAGCTTGGGAGCGGGACAACAGTCCGGGGAGCTGTTTTTT.

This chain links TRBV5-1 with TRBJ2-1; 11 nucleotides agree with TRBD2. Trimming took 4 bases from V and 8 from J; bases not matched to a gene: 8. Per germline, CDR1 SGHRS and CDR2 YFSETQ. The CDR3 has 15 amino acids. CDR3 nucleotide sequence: TGCGCCAGCAGCACTACTAGCGGGAGAGGGGATGAGCAGTTCTTC. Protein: CASSTTSGRGDEQFF.